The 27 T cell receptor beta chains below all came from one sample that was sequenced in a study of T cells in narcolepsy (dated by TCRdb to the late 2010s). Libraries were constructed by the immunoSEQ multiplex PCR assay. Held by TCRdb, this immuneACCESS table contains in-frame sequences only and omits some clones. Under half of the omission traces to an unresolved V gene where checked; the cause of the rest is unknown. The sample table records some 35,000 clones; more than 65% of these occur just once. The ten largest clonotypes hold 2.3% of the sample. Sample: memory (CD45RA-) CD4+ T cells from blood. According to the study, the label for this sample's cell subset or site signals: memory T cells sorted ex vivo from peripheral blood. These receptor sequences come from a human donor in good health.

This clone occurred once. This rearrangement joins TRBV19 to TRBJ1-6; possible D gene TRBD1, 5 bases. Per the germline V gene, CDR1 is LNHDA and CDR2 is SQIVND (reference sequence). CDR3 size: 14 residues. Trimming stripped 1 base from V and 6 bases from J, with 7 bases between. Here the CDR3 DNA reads TGTGCCAGTAGTATAGGACAGACTAATTCACCCCTCCACTTT. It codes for CASSIGQTNSPLHF.

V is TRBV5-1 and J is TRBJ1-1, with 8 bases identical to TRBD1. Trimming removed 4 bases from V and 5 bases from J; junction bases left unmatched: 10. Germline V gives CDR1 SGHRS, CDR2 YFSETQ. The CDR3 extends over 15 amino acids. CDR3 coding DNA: TGCGCCAGCAGCATAGGACAGGGCGGGGTGACTGAAGCTTTCTTT. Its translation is CASSIGQGGVTEAFF.

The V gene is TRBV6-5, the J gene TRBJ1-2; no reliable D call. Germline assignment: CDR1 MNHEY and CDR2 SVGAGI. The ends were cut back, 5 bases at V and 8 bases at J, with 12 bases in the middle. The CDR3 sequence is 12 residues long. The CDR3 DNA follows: TGTGCCAGCAGTGGACTAACCGGGGGCTACACCTTC. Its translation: CASSGLTGGYTF.

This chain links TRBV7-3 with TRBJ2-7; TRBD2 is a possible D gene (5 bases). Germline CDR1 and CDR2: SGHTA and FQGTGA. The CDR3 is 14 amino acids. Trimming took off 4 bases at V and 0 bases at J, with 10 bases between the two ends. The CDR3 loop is CASSSSRDSYEQYF. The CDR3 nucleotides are TGTGCCAGCAGCTCCAGCCGGGACTCCTACGAGCAGTACTTC. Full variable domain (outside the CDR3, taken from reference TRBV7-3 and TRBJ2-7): GAGVSQTPSNKVTEKGKYVELRCDPISGHTALYWYRQSLGQGPEFLIYFQGTGAADDSGLPNDRFFAVRPEGSVSTLKIQRTERGDSAVYLCASSSSRDSYEQYFGPGTRLTVT.

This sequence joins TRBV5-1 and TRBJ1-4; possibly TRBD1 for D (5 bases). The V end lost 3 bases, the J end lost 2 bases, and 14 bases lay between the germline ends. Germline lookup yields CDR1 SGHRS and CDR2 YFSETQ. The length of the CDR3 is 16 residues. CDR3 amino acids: CASSWGVFVTNEKLFF. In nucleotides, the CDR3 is TGCGCCAGCAGCTGGGGGGTGTTTGTTACTAATGAAAAACTGTTTTTT.

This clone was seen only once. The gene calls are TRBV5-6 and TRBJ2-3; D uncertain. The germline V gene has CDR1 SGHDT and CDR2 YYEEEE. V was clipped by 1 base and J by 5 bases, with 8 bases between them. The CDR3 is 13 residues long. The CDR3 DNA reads TGTGCCAGCAGCTTGAATCAGGTAGATACGCAGTATTTT. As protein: CASSLNQVDTQYF. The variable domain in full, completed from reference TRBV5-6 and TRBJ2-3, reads DAGVTQSPTHLIKTRGQQVTLRCSPKSGHDTVSWYQQALGQGPQFIFQYYEEEERQRGNFPDRFSGHQFPNYSSELNVNALLLGDSALYLCASSLNQVDTQYFGPGTRLTVL.

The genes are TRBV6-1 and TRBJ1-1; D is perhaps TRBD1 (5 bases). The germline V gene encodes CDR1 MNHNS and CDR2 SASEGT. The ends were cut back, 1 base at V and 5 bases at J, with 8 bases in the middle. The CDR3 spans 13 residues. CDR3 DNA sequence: TGTGCCAGCAGTGAAGAATGGGGGACTGAAGCTTTCTTT. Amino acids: CASSEEWGTEAFF.

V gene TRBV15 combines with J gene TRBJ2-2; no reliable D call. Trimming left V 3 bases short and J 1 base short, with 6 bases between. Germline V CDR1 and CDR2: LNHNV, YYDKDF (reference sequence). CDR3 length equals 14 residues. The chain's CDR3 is CATSRGVNTGELFF. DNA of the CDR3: TGTGCCACCAGCAGGGGCGTGAACACCGGGGAGCTGTTTTTT.

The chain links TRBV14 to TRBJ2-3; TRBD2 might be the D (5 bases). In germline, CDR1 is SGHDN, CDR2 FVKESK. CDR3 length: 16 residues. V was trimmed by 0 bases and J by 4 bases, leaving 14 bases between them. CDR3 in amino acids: CASSQDPGLWADTQYF. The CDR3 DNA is TGTGCCAGCAGCCAAGATCCCGGACTTTGGGCAGATACGCAGTATTTT.

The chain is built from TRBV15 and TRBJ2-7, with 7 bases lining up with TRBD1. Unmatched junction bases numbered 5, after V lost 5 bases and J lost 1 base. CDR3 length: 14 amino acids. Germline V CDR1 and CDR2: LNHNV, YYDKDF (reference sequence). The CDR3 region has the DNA TGTGCCACCAGCGTTCGACAGGGTTCCTACGAGCAGTACTTC. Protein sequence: CATSVRQGSYEQYF.

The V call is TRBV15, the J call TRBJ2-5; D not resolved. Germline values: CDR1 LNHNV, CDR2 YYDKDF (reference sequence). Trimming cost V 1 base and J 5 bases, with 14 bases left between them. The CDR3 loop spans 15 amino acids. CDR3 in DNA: TGTGCCACCAGCAGAGCCGACACTGCTTTGGAGACCCAGTACTTC. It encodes CATSRADTALETQYF. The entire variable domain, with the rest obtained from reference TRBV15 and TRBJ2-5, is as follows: DAMVIQNPRYQVTQFGKPVTLSCSQTLNHNVMYWYQQKSSQAPKLLFHYYDKDFNNEADTPDNFQSRRPNTSFCFLDIRSPGLGDTAMYLCATSRADTALETQYFGPGTRLLVL.

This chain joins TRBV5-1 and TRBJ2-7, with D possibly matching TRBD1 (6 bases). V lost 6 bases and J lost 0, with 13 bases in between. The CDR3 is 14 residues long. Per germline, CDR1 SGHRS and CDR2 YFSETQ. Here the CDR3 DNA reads TGCGCCAGCAATCTGCAGGGGCACTCCTACGAGCAGTACTTC. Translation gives CASNLQGHSYEQYF.

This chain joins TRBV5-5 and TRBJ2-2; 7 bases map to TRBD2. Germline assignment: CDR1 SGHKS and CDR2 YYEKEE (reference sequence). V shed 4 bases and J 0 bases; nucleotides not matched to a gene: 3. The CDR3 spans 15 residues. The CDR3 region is CASSQRGANTGELFF. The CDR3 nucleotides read TGTGCCAGCAGCCAGCGGGGCGCGAACACCGGGGAGCTGTTTTTT.

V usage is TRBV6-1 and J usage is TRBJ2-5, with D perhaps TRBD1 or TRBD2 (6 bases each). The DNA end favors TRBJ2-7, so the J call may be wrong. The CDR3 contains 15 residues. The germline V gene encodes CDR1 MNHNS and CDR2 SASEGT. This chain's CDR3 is CASSEVWGAGDEQYF. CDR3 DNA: TGTGCCAGCAGTGAAGTATGGGGGGCCGGGGACGAGCAGTACTTC.

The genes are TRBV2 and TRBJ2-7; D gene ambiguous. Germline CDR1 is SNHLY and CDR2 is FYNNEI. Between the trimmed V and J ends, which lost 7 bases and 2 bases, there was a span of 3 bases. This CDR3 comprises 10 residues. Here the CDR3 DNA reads TGTGCCAGCAAAGCCTACGAGCAGTACTTC. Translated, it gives CASKAYEQYF.

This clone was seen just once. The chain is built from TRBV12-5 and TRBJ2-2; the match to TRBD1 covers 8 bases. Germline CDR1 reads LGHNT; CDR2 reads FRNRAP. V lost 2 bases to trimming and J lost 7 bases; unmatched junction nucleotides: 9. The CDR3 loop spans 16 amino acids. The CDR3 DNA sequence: TGTGCTAGTGGTTTGCCCGTTCACAGGGGGGACGGGGAGCTGTTTTTT. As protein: CASGLPVHRGDGELFF.

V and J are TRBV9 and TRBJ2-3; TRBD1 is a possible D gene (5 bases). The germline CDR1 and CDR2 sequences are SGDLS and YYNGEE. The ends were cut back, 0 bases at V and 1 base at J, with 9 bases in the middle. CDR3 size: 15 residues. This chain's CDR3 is CASSVDGRGTDTQYF. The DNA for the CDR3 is TGTGCCAGCAGCGTAGACGGCAGGGGCACAGATACGCAGTATTTT.

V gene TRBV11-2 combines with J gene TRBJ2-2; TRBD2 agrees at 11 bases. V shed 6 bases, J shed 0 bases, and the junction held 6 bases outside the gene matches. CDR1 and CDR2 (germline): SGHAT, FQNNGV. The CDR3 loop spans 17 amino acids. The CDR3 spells CASRASSGRANTGELFF. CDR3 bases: TGTGCCAGCAGAGCTAGTAGCGGGAGGGCGAACACCGGGGAGCTGTTTTTT. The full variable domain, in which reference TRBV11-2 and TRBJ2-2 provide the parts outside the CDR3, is EAGVAQSPRYKIIEKRQSVAFWCNPISGHATLYWYQQILGQGPKLLIQFQNNGVVDDSQLPKDRFSAERLKGVDSTLKIQPAKLEDSAVYLCASRASSGRANTGELFFGEGSRLTVL.

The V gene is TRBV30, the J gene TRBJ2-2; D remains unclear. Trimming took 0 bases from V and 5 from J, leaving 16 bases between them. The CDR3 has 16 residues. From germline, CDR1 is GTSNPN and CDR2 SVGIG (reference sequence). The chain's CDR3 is CAWSVTGTLTTGELFF. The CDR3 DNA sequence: TGTGCCTGGAGTGTGACCGGCACACTTACTACCGGGGAGCTGTTTTTT.

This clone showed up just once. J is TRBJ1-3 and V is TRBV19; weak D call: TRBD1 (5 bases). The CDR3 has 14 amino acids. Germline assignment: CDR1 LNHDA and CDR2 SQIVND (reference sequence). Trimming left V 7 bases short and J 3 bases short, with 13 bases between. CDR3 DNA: TGTGCCAGTACCCAGGGAGCGTTTGGAAACACCATATATTTT. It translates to CASTQGAFGNTIYF.

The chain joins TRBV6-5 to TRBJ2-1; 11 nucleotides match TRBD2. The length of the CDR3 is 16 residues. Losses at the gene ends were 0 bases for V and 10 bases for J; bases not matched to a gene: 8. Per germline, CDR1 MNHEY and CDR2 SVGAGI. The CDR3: CASSYSFSGGVGEQFF. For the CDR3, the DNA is TGTGCCAGCAGTTACTCGTTTAGCGGGGGGGTCGGGGAGCAGTTCTTC.

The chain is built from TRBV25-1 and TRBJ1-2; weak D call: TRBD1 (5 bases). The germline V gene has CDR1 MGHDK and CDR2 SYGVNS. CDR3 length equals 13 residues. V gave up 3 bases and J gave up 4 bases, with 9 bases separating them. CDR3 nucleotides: TGTGCCAGCAGTGATGCAGGGCCCTATGGCTACACCTTC. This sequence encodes CASSDAGPYGYTF.

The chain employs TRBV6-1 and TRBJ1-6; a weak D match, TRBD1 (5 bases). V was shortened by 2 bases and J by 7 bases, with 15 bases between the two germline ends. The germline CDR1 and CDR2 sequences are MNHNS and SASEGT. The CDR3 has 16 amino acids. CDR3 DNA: TGTGCCAGCAGTGAACGAGGGACCCGAGGGAATTCACCCCTCCACTTT. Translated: CASSERGTRGNSPLHF.

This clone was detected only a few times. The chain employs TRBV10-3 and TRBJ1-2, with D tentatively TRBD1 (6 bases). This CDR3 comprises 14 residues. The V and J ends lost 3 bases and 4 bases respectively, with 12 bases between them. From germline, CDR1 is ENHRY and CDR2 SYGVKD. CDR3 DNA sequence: TGTGCCATCAGTGAACCCGACAGGATCTATGGCTACACCTTC. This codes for CAISEPDRIYGYTF.

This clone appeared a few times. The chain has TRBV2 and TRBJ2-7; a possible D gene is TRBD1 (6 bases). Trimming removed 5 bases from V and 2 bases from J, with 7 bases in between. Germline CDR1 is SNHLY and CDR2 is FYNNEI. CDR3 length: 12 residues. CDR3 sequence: CASSRQAYEQYF. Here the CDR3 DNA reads TGTGCCAGCAGTCGACAGGCCTACGAGCAGTACTTC.

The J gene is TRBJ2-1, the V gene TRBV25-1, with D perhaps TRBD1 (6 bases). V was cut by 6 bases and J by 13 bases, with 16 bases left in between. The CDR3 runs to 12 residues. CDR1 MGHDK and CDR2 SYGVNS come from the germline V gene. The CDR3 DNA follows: TGTGCCAGCAGCCAGGTGGGGGCCCCCCAGTTCTTC. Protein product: CASSQVGAPQFF.

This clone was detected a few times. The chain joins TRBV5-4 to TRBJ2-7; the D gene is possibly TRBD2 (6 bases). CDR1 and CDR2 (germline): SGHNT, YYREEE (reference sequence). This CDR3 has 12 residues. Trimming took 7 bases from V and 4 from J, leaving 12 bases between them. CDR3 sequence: CASHMGGYEQYF. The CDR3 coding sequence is TGTGCCAGCCATATGGGGGGATACGAGCAGTACTTC.